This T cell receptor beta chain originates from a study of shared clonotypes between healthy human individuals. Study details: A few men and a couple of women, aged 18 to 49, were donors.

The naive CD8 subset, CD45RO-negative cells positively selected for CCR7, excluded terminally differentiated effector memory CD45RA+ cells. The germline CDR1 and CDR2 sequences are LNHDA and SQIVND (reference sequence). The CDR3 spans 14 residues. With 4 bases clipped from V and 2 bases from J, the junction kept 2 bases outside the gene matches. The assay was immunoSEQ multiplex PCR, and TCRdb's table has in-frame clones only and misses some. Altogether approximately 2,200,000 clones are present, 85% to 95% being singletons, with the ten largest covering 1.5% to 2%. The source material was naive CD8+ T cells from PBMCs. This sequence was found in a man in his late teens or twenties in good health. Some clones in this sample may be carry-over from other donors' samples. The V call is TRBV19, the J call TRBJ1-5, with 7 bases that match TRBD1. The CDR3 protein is CASSRTGGNQPQHF. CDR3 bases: TGTGCCAGTAGTAGAACAGGGGGCAATCAGCCCCAGCATTTT.